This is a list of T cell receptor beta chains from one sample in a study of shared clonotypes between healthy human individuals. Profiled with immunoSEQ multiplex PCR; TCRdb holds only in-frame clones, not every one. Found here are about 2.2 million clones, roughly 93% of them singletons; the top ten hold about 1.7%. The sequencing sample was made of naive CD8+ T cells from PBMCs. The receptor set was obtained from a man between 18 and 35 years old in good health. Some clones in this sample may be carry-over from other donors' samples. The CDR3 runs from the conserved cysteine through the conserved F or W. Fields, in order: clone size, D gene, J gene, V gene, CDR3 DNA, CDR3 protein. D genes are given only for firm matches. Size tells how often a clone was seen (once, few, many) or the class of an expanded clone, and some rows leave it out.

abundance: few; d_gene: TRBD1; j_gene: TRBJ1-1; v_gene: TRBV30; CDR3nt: TGTGCCTGGAGTGGGAGGACAGGGGGCTTAAACACTGAAGCTTTCTTT; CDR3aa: CAWSGRTGGLNTEAFF
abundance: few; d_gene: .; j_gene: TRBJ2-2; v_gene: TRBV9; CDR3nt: TGTGCCAGCAGCGTAGCGTTCAGGGGACGAACCGGGGAGCTGTTTTTT; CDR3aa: CASSVAFRGRTGELFF
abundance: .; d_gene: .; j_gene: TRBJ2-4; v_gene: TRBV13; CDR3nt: TGTGCCAGCAGTGCGAGGTCGGAGGGGAACATTCAGTACTTC; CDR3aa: CASSARSEGNIQYF
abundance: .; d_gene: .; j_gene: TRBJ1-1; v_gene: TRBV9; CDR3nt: TGTGCCAGCAGCCCCCAATATGGCATGAACACTGAAGCTTTCTTT; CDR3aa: CASSPQYGMNTEAFF
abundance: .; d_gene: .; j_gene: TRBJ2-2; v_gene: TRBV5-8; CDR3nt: TGTGCCAGCAGCCAGGGAGGTTTTGACACCGGGGAGCTGTTTTTT; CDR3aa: CASSQGGFDTGELFF
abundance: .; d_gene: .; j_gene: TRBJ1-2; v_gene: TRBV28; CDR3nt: TGTGCCAGCAGCCCCCATAACTGGGCTGGATACGGCTACACCTTC; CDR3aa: CASSPHNWAGYGYTF
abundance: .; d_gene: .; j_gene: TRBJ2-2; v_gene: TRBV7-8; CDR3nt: TGTGCCAGCAGCCCCCTTCTCTCTAGGGCCGGGGAGCTGTTTTTT; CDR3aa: CASSPLLSRAGELFF
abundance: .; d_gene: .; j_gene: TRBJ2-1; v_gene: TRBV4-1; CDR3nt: TGCGCCAGCAGGTGGCGGGACGGCTCCTACAATGAGCAGTTCTTC; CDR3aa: CASRWRDGSYNEQFF
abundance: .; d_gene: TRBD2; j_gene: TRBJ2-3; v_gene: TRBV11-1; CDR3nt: TGTGCCAGCAGCTTAGTAGCGGGAGCTGCAGATACGCAGTATTTT; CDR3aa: CASSLVAGAADTQYF
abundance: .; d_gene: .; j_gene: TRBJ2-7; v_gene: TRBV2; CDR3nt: TGTGCCAGCAGTGAAGTTCCCAACAACTTGGAGTACTTC; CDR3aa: CASSEVPNNLEYF
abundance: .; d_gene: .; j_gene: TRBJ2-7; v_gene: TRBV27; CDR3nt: TGTGCCAGCAGCTACGGCTCAACGGGGGAGCAGTACTTC; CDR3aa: CASSYGSTGEQYF
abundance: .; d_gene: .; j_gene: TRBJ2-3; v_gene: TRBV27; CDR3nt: TGTGCCAGCAGCCCCGCAGGGGATACGCAGTATTTT; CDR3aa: CASSPAGDTQYF
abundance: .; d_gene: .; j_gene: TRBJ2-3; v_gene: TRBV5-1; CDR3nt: TGCGCCAGCAGCATCATGGGCCCCTCCCCAGATACGCAGTATTTT; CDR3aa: CASSIMGPSPDTQYF
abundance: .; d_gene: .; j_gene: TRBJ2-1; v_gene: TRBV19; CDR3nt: TGTGCCAGTAGAGCCAAGAGGGATAATGAGCAGTTCTTC; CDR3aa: CASRAKRDNEQFF
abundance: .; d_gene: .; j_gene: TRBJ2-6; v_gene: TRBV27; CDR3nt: TGTGCCAGCAGACCTCCGGGGGCTGGGGCCAACGTCCTGACTTTC; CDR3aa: CASRPPGAGANVLTF
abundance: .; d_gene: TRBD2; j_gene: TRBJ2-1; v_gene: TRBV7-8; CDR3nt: TGTGCCAGCAGCTCCGATAGCCGTAGCGGGAGAGATGAGCAGTTCTTC; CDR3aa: CASSSDSRSGRDEQFF
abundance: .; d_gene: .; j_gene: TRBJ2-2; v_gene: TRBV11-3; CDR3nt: TGTGCCAGCAGCCAAGGGGTTGCAGGGTACTACACCGGGGAGCTGTTTTTT; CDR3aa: CASSQGVAGYYTGELFF
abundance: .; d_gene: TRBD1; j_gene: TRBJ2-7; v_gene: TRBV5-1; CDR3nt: TGCGCCAGCAGCAGTCCCCGGACAGGAACAGGGTCGTCCTACGAGCAGTACTTC; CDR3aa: CASSSPRTGTGSSYEQYF
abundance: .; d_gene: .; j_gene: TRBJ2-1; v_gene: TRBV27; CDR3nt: TGTGCCAGCAGTTTGGGCGAGAGCTCCTACAATGAGCAGTTCTTC; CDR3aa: CASSLGESSYNEQFF
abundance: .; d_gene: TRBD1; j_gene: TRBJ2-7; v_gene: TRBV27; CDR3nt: TGTGCCAGCAGTTTTGTACACCCGGGACAGGGGGCCGAAGAGCAGTACTTC; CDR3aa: CASSFVHPGQGAEEQYF
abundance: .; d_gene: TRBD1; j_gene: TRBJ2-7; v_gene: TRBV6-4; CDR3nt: TGTGCCAGCAGTGACTCGGACAGGGTGTCCTACGAGCAGTACTTC; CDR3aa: CASSDSDRVSYEQYF
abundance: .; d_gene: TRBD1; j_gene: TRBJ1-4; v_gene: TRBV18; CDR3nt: TGTGCCAGCTCACCACACAGGGGGCTGGATGAAAAACTGTTTTTT; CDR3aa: CASSPHRGLDEKLFF
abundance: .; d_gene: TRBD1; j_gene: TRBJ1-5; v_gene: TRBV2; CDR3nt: TGTGCCAGCAGTGAGTGGGACAGCAGCAATCAGCCCCAGCATTTT; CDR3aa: CASSEWDSSNQPQHF
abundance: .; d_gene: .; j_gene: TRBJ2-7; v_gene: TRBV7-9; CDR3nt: TGTGCCAGCAGCCTATCATACGAGCAGTACTTC; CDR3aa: CASSLSYEQYF
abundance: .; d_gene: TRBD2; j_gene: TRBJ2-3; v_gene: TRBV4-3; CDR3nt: TGCGCCAGCAGGGAATCCGGGACTAGGCCAGATACGCAGTATTTT; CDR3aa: CASRESGTRPDTQYF
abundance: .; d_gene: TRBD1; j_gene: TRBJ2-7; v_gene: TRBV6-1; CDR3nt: TGTGCCAGCAGTGCCAGGACAGGGATCACCTACGAGCAGTACTTC; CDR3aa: CASSARTGITYEQYF
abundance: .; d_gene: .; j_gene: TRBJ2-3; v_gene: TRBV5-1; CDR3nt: TGCGCCAGCAGCTTGGAATGGGAGGATACGCAGTATTTT; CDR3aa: CASSLEWEDTQYF
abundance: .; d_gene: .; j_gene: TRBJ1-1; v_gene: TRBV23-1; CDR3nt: TGCGCCAGCACCCTAGCCGGGACGGATCATGGAGGAAACACTGAAGCTTTCTTT; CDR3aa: CASTLAGTDHGGNTEAFF
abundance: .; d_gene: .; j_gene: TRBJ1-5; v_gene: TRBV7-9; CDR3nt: TGTGCCAGCAGCCAAGGGAGTTATAGCAATCAGCCCCAGCATTTT; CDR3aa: CASSQGSYSNQPQHF
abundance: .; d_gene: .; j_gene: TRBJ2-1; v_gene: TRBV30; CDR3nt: TGTGCCTGGGAGACGGAGAGATTGAGCGGCAATGAGCAGTTCTTC; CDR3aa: CAWETERLSGNEQFF
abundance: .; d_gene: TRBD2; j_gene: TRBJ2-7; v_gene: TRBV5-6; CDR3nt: TGTGCCAGCAGCCCGGCGGGGGGCGACGAGCAGTACTTC; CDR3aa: CASSPAGGDEQYF
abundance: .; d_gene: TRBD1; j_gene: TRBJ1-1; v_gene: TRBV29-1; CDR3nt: TGCAGTGCAGGGGGCATCACTGAAGCTTTCTTT; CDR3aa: CSAGGITEAFF
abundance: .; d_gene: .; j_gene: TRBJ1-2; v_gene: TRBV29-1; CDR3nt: TGCAGCGTTGAAAGTGCGGATATGTACTATGGCTACACCTTC; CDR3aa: CSVESADMYYGYTF
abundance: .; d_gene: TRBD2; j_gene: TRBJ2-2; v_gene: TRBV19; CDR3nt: TGTGCCAGTAGGACGCCGGGACTAGCGGGAGCGAACACCGGGGAGCTGTTTTTT; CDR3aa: CASRTPGLAGANTGELFF
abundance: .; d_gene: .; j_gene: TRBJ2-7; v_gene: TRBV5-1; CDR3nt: TGCGCCAGCAGCTTGGGAGGGACACTTCAGTACGAGCAGTACTTC; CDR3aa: CASSLGGTLQYEQYF